Sequencing of this T cell receptor beta chain was carried out in a study of blood T cell repertoires in COVID-19. On the study more broadly: Material from acute and convalescent COVID-19 was sourced from the United States, Italy and Spain.

This CDR3 comprises 14 residues. CDR1 and CDR2 (germline): SQVTM, ANQGSEA. Trimming took off 4 bases at V and 1 base at J, with 10 bases between the two ends. Original methodology: Reference gene primer amplification gave estimated nucleated cell counts. The table came from immunoSEQ multiplex PCR; TCRdb's copy has only in-frame clones and leaves some out. The V and J calls and clone size were taken over from that table, and D and trimming were inferred from the DNA. The table has 70,000 or so clones, approximately 80% seen once. The sequencing sample was made of peripheral blood. V gene TRBV29-1 combines with J gene TRBJ2-2; D perhaps matches TRBD1 (5 bases). The sequence derives from a man aged 50 or older with COVID-19, enrolled during active disease. CDR3 sequence (DNA): TGCAGCGTTGCAGGGCTCAAGAACACCGGGGAGCTGTTTTTT. This codes for CSVAGLKNTGELFF.